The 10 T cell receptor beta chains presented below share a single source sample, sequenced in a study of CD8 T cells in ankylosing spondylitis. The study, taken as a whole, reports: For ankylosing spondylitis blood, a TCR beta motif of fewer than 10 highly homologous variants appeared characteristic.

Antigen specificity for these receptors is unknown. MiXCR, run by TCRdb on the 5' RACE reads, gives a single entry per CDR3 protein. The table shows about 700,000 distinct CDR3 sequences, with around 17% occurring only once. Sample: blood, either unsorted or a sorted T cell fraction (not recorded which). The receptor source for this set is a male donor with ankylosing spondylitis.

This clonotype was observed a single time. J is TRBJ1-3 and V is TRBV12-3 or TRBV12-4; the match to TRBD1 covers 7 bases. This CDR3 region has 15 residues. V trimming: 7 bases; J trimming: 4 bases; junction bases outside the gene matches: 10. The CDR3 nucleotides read TGTGCCAGCACTATTACAGGGGAGGCCGGAAACACCATATATTTT. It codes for CASTITGEAGNTIYF.

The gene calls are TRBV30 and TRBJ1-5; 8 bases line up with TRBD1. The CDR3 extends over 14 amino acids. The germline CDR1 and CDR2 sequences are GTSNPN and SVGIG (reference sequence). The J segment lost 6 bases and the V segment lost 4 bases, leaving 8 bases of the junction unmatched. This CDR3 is CAWTRTGRSQPQHF. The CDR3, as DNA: TGTGCCTGGACCCGGACAGGGAGGAGTCAGCCCCAGCATTTT. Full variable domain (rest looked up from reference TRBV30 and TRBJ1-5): SQTIHQWPATLVQPVGSPLSLECTVEGTSNPNLYWYRQAAGRGLQLLFYSVGIGQISSEVPQNLSASRPQDRQFILSSKKLLLSDSGFYLCAWTRTGRSQPQHFGDGTRLSIL.

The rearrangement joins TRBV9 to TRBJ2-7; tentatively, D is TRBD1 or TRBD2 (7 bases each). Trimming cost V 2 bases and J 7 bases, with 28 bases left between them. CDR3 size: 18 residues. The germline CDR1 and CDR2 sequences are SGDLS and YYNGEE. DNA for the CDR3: TGTGCCAGCAGCGTGGGGCCAGGGGGGGGACTGGGGCTAACAGAGCAGTACTTC. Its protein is CASSVGPGGGLGLTEQYF.

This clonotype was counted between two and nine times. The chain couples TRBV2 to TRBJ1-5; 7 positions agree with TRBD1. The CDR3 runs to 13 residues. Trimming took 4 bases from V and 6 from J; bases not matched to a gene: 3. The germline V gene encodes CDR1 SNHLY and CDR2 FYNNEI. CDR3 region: CASSGEGAQPQHF. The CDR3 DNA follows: TGTGCCAGCAGTGGGGAGGGGGCTCAGCCCCAGCATTTT.

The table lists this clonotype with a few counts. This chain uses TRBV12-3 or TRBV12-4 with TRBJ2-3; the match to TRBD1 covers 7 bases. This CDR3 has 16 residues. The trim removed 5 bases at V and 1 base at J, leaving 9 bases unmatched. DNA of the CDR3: TGTGCCAGCAGTCCGCAGGGGGTTAGCGGCACAGATACGCAGTATTTT. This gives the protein CASSPQGVSGTDTQYF.

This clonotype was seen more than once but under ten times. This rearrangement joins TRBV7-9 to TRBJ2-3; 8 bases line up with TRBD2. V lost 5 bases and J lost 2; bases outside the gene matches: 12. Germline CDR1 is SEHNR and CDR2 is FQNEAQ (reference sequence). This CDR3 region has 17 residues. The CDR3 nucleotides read TGTGCCAGCAGCCCCCGGGAGGGGGGACTAGACACAGATACGCAGTATTTT. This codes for CASSPREGGLDTDTQYF.

CDR3 DNA sequence: TGCAGTGCTCCCGAAGTGGGCACTGAAGCTTTCTTT. Protein sequence: CSAPEVGTEAFF. This chain links TRBV20-1 with TRBJ1-1; D gene ambiguous. The V and J ends lost 5 bases and 4 bases respectively, with 11 bases between them. The CDR3 runs 12 residues. The V gene's germline CDR1 is DFQATT and CDR2 SNEGSKA (reference sequence).

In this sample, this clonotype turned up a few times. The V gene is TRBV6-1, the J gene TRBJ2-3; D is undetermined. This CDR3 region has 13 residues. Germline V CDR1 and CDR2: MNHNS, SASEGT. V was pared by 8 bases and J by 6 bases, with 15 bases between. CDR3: CASYSLRRDTQYF. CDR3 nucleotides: TGTGCCAGCTATAGCCTCCGCCGGGATACGCAGTATTTT.

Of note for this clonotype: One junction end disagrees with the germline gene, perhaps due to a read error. This CDR3 is CASSGTSGNAGELFF. The DNA of the CDR3 is TGTGCCAGCAGCGGGACTAGCGGGAACGCCGGGGAGCTGTTTTTT. The chain couples TRBV2 to TRBJ2-2; 13 nucleotides align to TRBD2. Germline CDR1 and CDR2: SNHLY and FYNNEI. The CDR3 totals 15 residues. Full variable domain (remainder filled in from reference TRBV2 and TRBJ2-2): EPEVTQTPSHQVTQMGQEVILRCVPISNHLYFYWYRQILGQKVEFLVSFYNNEISEKSEIFDDQFSVERPDGSNFTLKIRSTKLEDSAMYFCASSGTSGNAGELFFGEGSRLTVL.

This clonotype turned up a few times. CDR3: CATGSGATNEKLFF. The DNA of the CDR3 is TGTGCCACCGGGAGTGGCGCAACTAATGAAAAACTGTTTTTT. The J gene is TRBJ1-4, the V gene TRBV4-2; unclear D gene. From germline, CDR1 is LGHNA and CDR2 YNFKEQ. Trimming took off 10 bases at V and 0 bases at J, with 12 bases between the two ends. The CDR3 is made up of 14 amino acids.